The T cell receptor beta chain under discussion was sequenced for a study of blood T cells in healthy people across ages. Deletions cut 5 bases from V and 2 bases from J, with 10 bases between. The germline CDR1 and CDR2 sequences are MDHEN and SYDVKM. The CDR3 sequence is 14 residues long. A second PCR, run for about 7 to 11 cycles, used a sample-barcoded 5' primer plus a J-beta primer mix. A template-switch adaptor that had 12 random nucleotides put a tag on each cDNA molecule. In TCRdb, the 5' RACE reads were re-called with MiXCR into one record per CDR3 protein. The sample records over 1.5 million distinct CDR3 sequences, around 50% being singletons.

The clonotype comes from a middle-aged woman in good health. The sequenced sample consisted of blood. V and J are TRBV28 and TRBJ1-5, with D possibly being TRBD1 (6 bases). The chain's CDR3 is CASSAGVGNQPQHF. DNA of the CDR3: TGTGCCAGCAGTGCAGGGGTGGGCAATCAGCCCCAGCATTTT.